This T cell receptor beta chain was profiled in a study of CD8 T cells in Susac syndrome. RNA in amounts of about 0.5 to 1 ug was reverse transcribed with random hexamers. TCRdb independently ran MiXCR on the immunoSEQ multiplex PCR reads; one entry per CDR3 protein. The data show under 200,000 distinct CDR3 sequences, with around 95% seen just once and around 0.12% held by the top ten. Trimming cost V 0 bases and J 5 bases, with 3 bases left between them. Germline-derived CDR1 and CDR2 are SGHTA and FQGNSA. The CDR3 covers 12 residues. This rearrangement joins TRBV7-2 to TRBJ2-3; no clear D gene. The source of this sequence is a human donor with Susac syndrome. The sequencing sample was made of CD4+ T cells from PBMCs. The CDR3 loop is CASSLALDTQYF. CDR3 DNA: TGTGCCAGCAGCTTAGCGTTAGATACGCAGTATTTT. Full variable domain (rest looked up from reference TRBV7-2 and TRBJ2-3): GAGVSQSPSNKVTEKGKDVELRCDPISGHTALYWYRQSLGQGLEFLIYFQGNSAPDKSGLPSDRFSAERTGGSVSTLTIQRTQQEDSAVYLCASSLALDTQYFGPGTRLTVL.